Shown below are 11 T cell receptor beta chains from a single sample sequenced in a study of cytomegalovirus exposure and HLA in healthy donors. Both 60 Vbeta primers and 13 Jbeta primers went into the PCR. Only in-frame clones appear in the TCRdb table, and some are missing; sequencing was by immunoSEQ multiplex PCR. The data show 120,000 or so clones, with roughly 15% seen just once and 2.9% held by the top ten. The specimen sequenced was PBMCs. The receptors come from a female donor in good health and CMV-seropositive.

This rearrangement joins TRBV6-1 to TRBJ1-5, with D hard to call. CDR3 length: 16 amino acids. Trimming removed 1 base at V and 6 bases at J, with 16 bases between. CDR1 is MNHNS and CDR2 is SASEGT in the germline V gene. In DNA, the CDR3 is TGTGCCAGCAGTGAAGTTGTATGGCGAGGGAGTCAGCCCCAGCATTTT. Translated: CASSEVVWRGSQPQHF.

This clone came up a few times. The rearrangement joins TRBV25-1 to TRBJ2-6; D is uncertain. CDR1 is MGHDK and CDR2 is SYGVNS in the germline V gene. The V and J ends lost 0 bases and 0 bases respectively, with 6 bases between them. This CDR3 region has 16 residues. The CDR3 bases are TGTGCCAGCAGTGAATATGTGGCCTCTGGGGCCAACGTCCTGACTTTC. Translating gives CASSEYVASGANVLTF.

This clone turned up a few times. This chain uses TRBV5-4 with TRBJ1-4, with a weak D call TRBD1 (6 bases). The V end lost 0 bases, the J end lost 7 bases, and 10 bases lay between the germline ends. Germline values: CDR1 SGHNT, CDR2 YYREEE (reference sequence). The CDR3 is made up of 14 amino acids. In DNA form, the CDR3 reads TGTGCCAGCAGCTTGGGCGGGGGGCTTGAAAAACTGTTTTTT. This gives the protein CASSLGGGLEKLFF.

This clone has only a few counts. V usage is TRBV30 and J usage is TRBJ1-1, with TRBD1 identical over 8 bases. This CDR3 has 17 residues. J gave up 0 bases and V 7 bases, and 16 bases lay outside the gene matches. Germline V gene sequence: CDR1 GTSNPN, CDR2 SVGIG (reference sequence). CDR3 sequence reads: CASLGQGALFLNTEAFF. CDR3 sequence (DNA): TGTGCCTCCTTGGGTCAGGGGGCTTTATTCTTGAACACTGAAGCTTTCTTT.

The chain carries TRBV6-1 and TRBJ2-1; tentatively, D is TRBD1 (6 bases). Trimming stripped 2 bases from V and 2 bases from J, with 16 bases between. The CDR3 is 17 amino acids. CDR1 and CDR2 (germline): MNHNS, SASEGT. CDR3 residues: CASSERVRQGTYNEQFF. CDR3 sequence (DNA): TGTGCCAGCAGTGAACGGGTTAGGCAGGGGACCTACAATGAGCAGTTCTTC.

This rearrangement joins TRBV5-1 to TRBJ2-5; TRBD1 might be the D (7 bases). Germline CDR1 reads SGHRS; CDR2 reads YFSETQ. V lost 4 bases, J lost 2 bases, and 18 bases lay in between. The CDR3 is 16 amino acids. Here the CDR3 DNA reads TGCGCCAGCAGCCCCTGGAGGGGGCCTTGGCAAGAGACCCAGTACTTC. Translated, it gives CASSPWRGPWQETQYF.

V usage is TRBV6-6 and J usage is TRBJ1-2; D not resolved. Germline V gives CDR1 MNHNY, CDR2 SVGAGI (reference sequence). V lost 2 bases and J 2 bases, leaving 6 bases between the germline ends. The CDR3 runs 13 residues. The CDR3 protein is CASSYPGNYGYTF. The CDR3 region has the DNA TGTGCCAGCAGTTACCCGGGGAACTATGGCTACACCTTC.

J is TRBJ1-2 and V is TRBV28; D is unclear. CDR1 MDHEN and CDR2 SYDVKM come from the germline V gene. The V gene lost 3 bases and the J gene lost 4 bases, with 12 bases spanning the gap. The CDR3 has 14 amino acids. CDR3 protein: CASSFLRVSYGYTF. The CDR3 DNA sequence: TGTGCCAGCAGTTTTTTGAGGGTATCCTATGGCTACACCTTC.

The chain carries TRBV4-2 and TRBJ2-7, with TRBD2 matching over 11 bases. Trimming cost V 4 bases and J 2 bases; bases outside gene matches: 7. Germline CDR1 is LGHNA and CDR2 is YNFKEQ. The length of the CDR3 is 16 residues. DNA for the CDR3: TGTGCCAGCAGCCGCGTTCCGACTAGCGGGACCTACGAGCAGTACTTC. It specifies CASSRVPTSGTYEQYF.

This clone occurred a few times. The CDR3 is CAISEWDPGEETQYF. As DNA, the CDR3 is TGTGCCATCAGTGAGTGGGACCCGGGGGAAGAGACCCAGTACTTC. The genes are TRBV10-3 and TRBJ2-5; D possibly corresponds to TRBD2 (6 bases). Trimming shortened V by 1 base and J by 3 bases, and 12 bases separated the two germline ends. CDR1 is ENHRY and CDR2 is SYGVKD in the germline V gene. The CDR3 is 15 residues long.

The V call is TRBV28, the J call TRBJ1-4; the D gene is possibly TRBD1 (5 bases). In germline, CDR1 is MDHEN, CDR2 SYDVKM. Trimming pared 4 bases from V and 3 bases from J, leaving 18 bases between. The CDR3 has 17 residues. This chain's CDR3 is CASSSPLGGGPNEKLFF. The CDR3 DNA reads TGTGCCAGCAGTTCGCCTTTGGGGGGTGGGCCTAATGAAAAACTGTTTTTT. Supplemented by reference TRBV28 and TRBJ1-4, the full variable domain reads DVKVTQSSRYLVKRTGEKVFLECVQDMDHENMFWYRQDPGLGLRLIYFSYDVKMKEKGDIPEGYSVSREKKERFSLILESASTNQTSMYLCASSSPLGGGPNEKLFFGSGTQLSVL.